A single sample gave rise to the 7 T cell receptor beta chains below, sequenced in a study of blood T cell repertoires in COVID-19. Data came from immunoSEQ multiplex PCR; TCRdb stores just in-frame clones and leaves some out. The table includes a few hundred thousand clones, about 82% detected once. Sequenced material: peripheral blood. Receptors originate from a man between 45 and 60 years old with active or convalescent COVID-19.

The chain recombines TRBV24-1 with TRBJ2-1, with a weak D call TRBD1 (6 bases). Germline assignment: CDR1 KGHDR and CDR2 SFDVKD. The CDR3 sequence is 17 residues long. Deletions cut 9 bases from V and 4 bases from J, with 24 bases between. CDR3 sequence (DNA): TGTGCCACCCAACCAAGTCTGGGGGCAGGGCCTTACAATGAGCAGTTCTTC. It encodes CATQPSLGAGPYNEQFF.

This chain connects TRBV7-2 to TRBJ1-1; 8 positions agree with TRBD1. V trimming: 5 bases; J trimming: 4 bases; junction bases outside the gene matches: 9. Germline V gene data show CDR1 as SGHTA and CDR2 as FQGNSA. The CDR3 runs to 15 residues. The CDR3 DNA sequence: TGTGCCAGCAGCCCCTCGACGGACAGGGTCACTGAAGCTTTCTTT. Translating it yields CASSPSTDRVTEAFF.

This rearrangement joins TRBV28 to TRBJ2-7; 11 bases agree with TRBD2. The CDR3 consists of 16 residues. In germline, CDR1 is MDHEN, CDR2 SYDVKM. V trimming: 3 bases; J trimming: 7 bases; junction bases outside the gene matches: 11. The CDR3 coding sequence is TGTGCCAGCAGTTTGTCCCCTAGCGGGAGGTTAGGGGAGCAGTACTTC. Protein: CASSLSPSGRLGEQYF.

The CDR3 sequence is CASSRHYEQYF. DNA of the CDR3: TGTGCCAGCAGCCGGCACTACGAGCAGTACTTC. J is TRBJ2-7 and V is TRBV14; D unresolved. CDR1 is SGHDN, CDR2 FVKESK, per germline. V lost 4 bases and J 3 bases, leaving 4 bases between the germline ends. CDR3 length equals 11 residues.

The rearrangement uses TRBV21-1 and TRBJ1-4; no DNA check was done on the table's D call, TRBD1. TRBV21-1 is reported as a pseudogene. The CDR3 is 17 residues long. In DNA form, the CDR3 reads TGTGCCAGCAGCAAAGTGAAAAAAAAGGGGCCTAATGAAAAACTGTTTTTT. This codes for CASSKVKKKGPNEKLFF.

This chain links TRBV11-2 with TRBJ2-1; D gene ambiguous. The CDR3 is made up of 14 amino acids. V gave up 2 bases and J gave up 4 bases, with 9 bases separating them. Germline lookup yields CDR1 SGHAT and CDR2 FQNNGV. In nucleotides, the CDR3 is TGTGCCAGCAGCTTATATGGCGGATACAATGAGCAGTTCTTC. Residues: CASSLYGGYNEQFF.

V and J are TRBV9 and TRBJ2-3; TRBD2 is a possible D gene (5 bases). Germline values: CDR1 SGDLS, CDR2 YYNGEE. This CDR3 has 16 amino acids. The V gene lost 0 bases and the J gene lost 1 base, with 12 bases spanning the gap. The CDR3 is CASSVATGSGTDTQYF. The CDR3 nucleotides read TGTGCCAGCAGCGTAGCTACGGGGAGTGGCACAGATACGCAGTATTTT. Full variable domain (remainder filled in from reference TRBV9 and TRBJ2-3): DSGVTQTPKHLITATGQRVTLRCSPRSGDLSVYWYQQSLDQGLQFLIQYYNGEERAKGNILERFSAQQFPDLHSELNLSSLELGDSALYFCASSVATGSGTDTQYFGPGTRLTVL.